This TCR beta chain was captured by sequencing in a study of T cells in Graves' hyperthyroidism and ophthalmopathy. CDR1 and CDR2 from the germline V gene are ENHRY and SYGVKD. The CDR3 is 14 amino acids. In the case of this clonotype: This may come from a read error, since a much larger clone is one base off.

RNA transcripts gave rise to amplified TCR beta CDR3 regions. Primed by the HTBI set, a first-round RT-PCR was run on the TCR CDR3. TCRdb recomputed calls from the multiplex PCR reads with MiXCR, one row per CDR3 protein. This repertoire shows roughly 720,000 distinct CDR3 sequences, roughly 17% found once; its top ten account for 15% to 17%. Stable Graves' hyperthyroidism meant no ophthalmopathy progression within 18 months. Using about 10 ml of fresh peripheral blood, PBMCs were prepared. The chain carries TRBV10-3 and TRBJ2-3; 7 bases map to TRBD2. The sequence derives from a middle-aged man with Graves' hyperthyroidism. The specimen sequenced was blood. The CDR3 sequence is CAINAGADTDTQNF. CDR3 coding DNA: TGTGCCATCAACGCGGGAGCAGACACAGATACGCAGAATTTT.